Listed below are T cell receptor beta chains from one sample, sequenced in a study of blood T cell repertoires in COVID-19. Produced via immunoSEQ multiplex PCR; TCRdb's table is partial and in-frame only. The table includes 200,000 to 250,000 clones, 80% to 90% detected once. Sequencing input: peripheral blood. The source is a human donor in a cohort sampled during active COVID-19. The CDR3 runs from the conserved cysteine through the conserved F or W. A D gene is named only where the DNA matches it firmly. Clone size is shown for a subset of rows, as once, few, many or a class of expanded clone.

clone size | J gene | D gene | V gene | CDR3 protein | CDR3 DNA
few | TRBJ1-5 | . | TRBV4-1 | CASSRTGLGQPQHF | TGCGCCAGCAGCCGAACAGGGCTCGGTCAGCCCCAGCATTTT
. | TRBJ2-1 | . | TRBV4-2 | CASSQDSSGRWDEQFF | TGTGCCAGCAGCCAGGACAGCTCTGGGCGGTGGGATGAGCAGTTCTTC
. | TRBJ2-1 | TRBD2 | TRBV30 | CAWSVFAGGPNNEQFF | TGTGCCTGGAGTGTATTCGCGGGAGGGCCCAACAATGAGCAGTTCTTC
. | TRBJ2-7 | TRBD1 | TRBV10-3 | CAISESRDRGNEQYF | TGTGCCATCAGTGAGTCCCGGGACAGGGGTAACGAGCAGTACTTC
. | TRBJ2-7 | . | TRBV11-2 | CASSLDPGGGLREQYF | TGTGCCAGCAGCTTAGATCCGGGGGGCGGCTTACGCGAGCAGTACTTC
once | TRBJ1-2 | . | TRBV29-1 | CSVETRGTLTNGYTF | TGCAGCGTTGAAACACGCGGGACCCTCACCAATGGCTACACCTTC
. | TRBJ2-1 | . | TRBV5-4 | CASSANNEQFF | TGTGCCAGCAGCGCTAACAATGAGCAGTTCTTC
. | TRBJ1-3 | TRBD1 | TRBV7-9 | CASLGRGLYSGNTIYF | TGTGCCAGCCTCGGCAGGGGGCTATACTCTGGAAACACCATATATTTT
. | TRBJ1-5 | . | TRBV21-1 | CASSPGQMISNQPQHF | TGTGCCAGCAGCCCGGGACAGATGATCAGCAATCAGCCCCAGCATTTT
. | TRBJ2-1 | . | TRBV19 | CASSDSPQGYNEQFF | TGTGCCAGTAGTGACAGCCCCCAGGGGTACAATGAGCAGTTCTTC
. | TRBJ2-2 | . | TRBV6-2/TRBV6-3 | CASSYSRQSNTGELFF | TGTGCCAGCAGTTACTCGAGACAATCGAACACCGGGGAGCTGTTTTTT
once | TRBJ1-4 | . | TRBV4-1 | CASSQGGKLFF | TGCGCCAGCAGCCAAGGCGGAAAACTGTTTTTT
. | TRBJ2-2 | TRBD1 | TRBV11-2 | CASSLTGLAGELFF | TGTGCCAGCAGCTTGACAGGGTTGGCCGGGGAGCTGTTTTTT
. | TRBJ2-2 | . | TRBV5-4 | CASSLTVTGELFF | TGTGCCAGCAGCTTGACAGTTACCGGGGAGCTGTTTTTT
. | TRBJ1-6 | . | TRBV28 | CASSPRVPESSYNSPLHF | TGTGCCAGCAGTCCCCGGGTGCCTGAGAGCTCCTATAATTCACCCCTCCACTTT
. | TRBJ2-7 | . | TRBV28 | CASRRVAGNYYEQYF | TGTGCCAGCAGGCGGGTGGCAGGAAACTACTACGAGCAGTACTTC
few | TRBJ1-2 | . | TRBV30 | CAGLLFSDGNYGYTF | TGTGCCGGACTCCTATTTTCGGACGGGAACTATGGCTACACCTTC
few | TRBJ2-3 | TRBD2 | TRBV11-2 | CASSFSGSGGSDTQYF | TGTGCCAGCAGCTTTAGTGGGTCGGGAGGATCAGATACGCAGTATTTT
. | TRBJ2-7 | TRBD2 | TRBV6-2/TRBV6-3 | CASSTGLVSSYEQYF | TGTGCCAGCAGTACAGGACTAGTTAGCTCCTACGAGCAGTACTTC
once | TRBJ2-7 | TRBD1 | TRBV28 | CATKYGTEGLWVQYF | TGTGCCACCAAGTACGGGACAGAGGGGTTATGGGTGCAGTACTTC
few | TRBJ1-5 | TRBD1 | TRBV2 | CASTSGGAGNQPQHF | TGTGCCAGCACTTCAGGGGGCGCGGGCAATCAGCCCCAGCATTTT
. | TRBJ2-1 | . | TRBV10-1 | CASSEGPRAPHNEQFF | TGCGCCAGCAGTGAGGGTCCCAGGGCCCCCCACAATGAGCAGTTCTTC
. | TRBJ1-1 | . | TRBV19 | CASSIGRGTEAFF | TGTGCCAGTAGTATTGGAAGGGGAACTGAAGCTTTCTTT
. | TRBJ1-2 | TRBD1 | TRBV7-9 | CASSPGTGVRLNYGYTF | TGTGCCAGCAGCCCCGGGACAGGGGTTCGGTTGAACTATGGCTACACCTTC
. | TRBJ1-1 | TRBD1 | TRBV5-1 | CASSLVAGGAAEAFF | TGCGCCAGCAGCTTGGTAGCAGGGGGCGCGGCTGAAGCTTTCTTT
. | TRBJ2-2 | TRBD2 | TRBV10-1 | CASRTLGSGNGTGELFF | TGCGCCAGCAGAACCCTTGGGAGCGGGAATGGCACCGGGGAGCTGTTTTTT
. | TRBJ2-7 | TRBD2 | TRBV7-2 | CASSSDLGLAGETFDEQYF | TGTGCCAGCAGCTCAGATCTCGGACTAGCGGGAGAGACCTTTGACGAGCAGTACTTC
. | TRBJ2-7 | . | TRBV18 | CASSPPGRALSYEQYF | TGTGCCAGCTCACCACCCGGCAGGGCCCTCTCCTACGAGCAGTACTTC